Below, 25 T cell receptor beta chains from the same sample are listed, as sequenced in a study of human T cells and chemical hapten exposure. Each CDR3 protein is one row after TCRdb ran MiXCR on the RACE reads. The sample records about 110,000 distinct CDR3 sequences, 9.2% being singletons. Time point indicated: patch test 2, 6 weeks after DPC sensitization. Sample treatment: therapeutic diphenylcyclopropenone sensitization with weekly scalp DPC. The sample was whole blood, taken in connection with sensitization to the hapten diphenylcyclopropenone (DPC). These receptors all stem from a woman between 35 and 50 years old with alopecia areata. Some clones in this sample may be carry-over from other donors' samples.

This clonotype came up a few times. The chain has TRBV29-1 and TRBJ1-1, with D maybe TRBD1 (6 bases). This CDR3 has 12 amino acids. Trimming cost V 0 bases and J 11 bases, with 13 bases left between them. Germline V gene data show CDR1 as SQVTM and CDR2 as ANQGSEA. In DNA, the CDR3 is TGCAGCGTTGAAGATTCGCGGGGGCCGGCTTTCTTT. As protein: CSVEDSRGPAFF.

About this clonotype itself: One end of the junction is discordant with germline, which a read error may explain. The CDR3 reads CAGSSPTRSGANVLTF. The DNA of the CDR3 is TGTGCCGGCAGTTCACCGACACGCTCTGGGGCCAACGTCCTGACTTTC. J is TRBJ2-6 and V is TRBV28; D is uncertain. The CDR3 consists of 16 residues. Per the germline V gene, CDR1 is MDHEN and CDR2 is SYDVKM.

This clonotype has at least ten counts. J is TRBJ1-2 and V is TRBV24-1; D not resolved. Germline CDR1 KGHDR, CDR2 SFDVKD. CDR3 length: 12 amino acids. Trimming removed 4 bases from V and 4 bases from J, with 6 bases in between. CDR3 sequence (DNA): TGTGCCACCAGTGACATGGGCTATGGCTACACCTTC. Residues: CATSDMGYGYTF.

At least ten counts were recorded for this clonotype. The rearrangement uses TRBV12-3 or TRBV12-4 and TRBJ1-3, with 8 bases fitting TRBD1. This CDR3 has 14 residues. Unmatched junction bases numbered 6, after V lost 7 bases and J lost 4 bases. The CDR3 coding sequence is TGTGCCAGCACCCAGGGGGCTCGGGGAAACACCATATATTTT. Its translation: CASTQGARGNTIYF.

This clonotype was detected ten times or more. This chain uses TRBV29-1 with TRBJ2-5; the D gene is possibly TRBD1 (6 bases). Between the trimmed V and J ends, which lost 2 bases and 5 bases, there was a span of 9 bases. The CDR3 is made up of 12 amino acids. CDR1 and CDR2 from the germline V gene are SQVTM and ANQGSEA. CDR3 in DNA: TGCAGCGTTGAACCGAGGGGGGAGACCCAGTACTTC. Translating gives CSVEPRGETQYF.

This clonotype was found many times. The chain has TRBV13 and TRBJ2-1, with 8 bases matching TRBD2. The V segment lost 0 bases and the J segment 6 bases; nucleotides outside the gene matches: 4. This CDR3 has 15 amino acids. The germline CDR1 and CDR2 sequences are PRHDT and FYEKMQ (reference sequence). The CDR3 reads CASSLGGGAANEQFF. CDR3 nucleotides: TGTGCCAGCAGCTTAGGCGGGGGGGCCGCCAATGAGCAGTTCTTC.

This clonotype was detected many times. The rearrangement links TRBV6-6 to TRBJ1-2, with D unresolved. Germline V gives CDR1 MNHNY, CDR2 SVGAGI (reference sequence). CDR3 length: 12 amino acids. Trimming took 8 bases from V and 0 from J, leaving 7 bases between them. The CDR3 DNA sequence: TGTGCCAGCCAGAGACCTAACTATGGCTACACCTTC. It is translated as CASQRPNYGYTF.

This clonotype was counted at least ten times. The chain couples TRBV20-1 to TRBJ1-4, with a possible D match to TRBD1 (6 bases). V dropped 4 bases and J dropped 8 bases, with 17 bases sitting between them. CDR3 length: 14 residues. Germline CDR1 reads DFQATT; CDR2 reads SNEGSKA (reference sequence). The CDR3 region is CSAKDRLAWEKLFF. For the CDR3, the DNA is TGCAGTGCTAAAGACAGGCTGGCGTGGGAAAAACTGTTTTTT.

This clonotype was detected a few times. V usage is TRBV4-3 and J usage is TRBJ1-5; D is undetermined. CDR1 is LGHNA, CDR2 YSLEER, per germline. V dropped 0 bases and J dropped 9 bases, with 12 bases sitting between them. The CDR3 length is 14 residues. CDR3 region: CASSQERARGPQHF. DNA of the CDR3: TGCGCCAGCAGCCAAGAGAGAGCCCGCGGGCCCCAGCATTTT.

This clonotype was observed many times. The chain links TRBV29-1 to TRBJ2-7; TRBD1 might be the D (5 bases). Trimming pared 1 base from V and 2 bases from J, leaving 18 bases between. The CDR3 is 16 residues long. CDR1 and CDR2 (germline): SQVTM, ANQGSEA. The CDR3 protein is CSVEVGQGPTTYEQYF. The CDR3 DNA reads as TGCAGCGTTGAAGTGGGTCAGGGCCCGACAACCTACGAGCAGTACTTC.

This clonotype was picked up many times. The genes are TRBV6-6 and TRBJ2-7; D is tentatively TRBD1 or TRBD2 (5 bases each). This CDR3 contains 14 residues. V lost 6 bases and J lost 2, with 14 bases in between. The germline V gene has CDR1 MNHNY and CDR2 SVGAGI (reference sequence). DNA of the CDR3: TGTGCCAGCAGACGCTATGGGGGAACCTACGAGCAGTACTTC. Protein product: CASRRYGGTYEQYF.

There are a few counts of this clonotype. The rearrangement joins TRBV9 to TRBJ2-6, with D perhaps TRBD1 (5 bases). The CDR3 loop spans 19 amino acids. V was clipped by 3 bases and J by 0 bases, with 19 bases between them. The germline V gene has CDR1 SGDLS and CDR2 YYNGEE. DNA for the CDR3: TGTGCCAGCAGCGAGGGGTATCTACTACCAAGCTCTGGGGCCAACGTCCTGACTTTC. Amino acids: CASSEGYLLPSSGANVLTF.

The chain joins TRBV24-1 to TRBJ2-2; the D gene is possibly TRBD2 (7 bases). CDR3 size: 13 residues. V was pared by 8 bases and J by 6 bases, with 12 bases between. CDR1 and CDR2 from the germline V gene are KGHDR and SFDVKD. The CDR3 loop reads CATTGGASGELFF. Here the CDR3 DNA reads TGTGCCACCACGGGGGGCGCCTCCGGGGAGCTGTTTTTT.

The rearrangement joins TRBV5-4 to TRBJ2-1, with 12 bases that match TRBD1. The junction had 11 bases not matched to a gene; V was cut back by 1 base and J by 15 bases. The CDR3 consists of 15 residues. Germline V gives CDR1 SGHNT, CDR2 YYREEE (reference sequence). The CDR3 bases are TGTGCCAGCAGCTTGTTAGCCGGGACAGGGGGCGTAGGGTTCTTC. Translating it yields CASSLLAGTGGVGFF.

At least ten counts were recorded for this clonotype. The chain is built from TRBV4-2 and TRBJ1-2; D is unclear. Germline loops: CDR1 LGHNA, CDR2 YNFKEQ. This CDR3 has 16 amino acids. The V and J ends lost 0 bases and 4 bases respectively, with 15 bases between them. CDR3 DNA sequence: TGTGCCAGCAGCCAAGATCGGTCGGGTGGTAGCTATGGCTACACCTTC. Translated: CASSQDRSGGSYGYTF.

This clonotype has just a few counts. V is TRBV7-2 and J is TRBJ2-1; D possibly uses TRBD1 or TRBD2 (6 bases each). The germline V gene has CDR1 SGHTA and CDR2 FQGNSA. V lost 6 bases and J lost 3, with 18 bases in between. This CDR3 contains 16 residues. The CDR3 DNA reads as TGTGCCAGCAGTTCATCACTGGGGGGCTTCTACAATGAGCAGTTCTTC. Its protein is CASSSSLGGFYNEQFF.

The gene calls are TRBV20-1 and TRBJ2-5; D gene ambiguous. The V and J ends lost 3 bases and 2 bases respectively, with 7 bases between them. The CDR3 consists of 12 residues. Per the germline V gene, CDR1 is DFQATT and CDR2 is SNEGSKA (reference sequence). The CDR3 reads CSARQFQETQYF. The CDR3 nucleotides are TGCAGTGCTAGGCAGTTTCAAGAGACCCAGTACTTC.

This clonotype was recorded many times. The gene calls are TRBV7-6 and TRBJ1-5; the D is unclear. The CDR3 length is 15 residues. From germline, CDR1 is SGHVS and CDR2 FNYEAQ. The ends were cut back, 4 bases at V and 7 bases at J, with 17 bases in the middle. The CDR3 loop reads CASSSLRDWGQPQHF. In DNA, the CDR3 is TGTGCCAGCAGCTCCCTGCGGGATTGGGGACAGCCCCAGCATTTT.

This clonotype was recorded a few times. CDR3 in DNA: TGTGCCATCAGTGAGTCGGGAACGCAAGCTTTCTTT. Its translation is CAISESGTQAFF. The chain joins TRBV10-3 to TRBJ1-1; no clear D. V lost 0 bases, J lost 9 bases, and 8 bases lay in between. CDR1 and CDR2 (germline): ENHRY, SYGVKD. This CDR3 is built from 12 residues.

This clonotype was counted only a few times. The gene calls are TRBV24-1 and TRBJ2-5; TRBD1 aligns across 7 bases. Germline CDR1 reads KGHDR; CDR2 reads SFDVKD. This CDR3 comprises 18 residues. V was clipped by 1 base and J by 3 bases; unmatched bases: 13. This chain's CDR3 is CATSDFEPWDSEKETQYF. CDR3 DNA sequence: TGTGCCACCAGTGATTTTGAGCCCTGGGACAGTGAAAAAGAGACCCAGTACTTC.

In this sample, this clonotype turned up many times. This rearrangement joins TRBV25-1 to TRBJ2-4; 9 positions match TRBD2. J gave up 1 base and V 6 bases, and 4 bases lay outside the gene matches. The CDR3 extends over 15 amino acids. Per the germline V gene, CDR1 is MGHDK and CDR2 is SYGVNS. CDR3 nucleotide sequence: TGTGCCAGCAGCTCTAGCGGGGAGGCCAAAAACATTCAGTACTTC. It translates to CASSSSGEAKNIQYF. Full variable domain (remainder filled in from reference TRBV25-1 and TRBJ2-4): EADIYQTPRYLVIGTGKKITLECSQTMGHDKMYWYQQDPGMELHLIHYSYGVNSTEKGDLSSESTVSRIRTEHFPLTLESARPSHTSQYLCASSSSGEAKNIQYFGAGTRLSVL.

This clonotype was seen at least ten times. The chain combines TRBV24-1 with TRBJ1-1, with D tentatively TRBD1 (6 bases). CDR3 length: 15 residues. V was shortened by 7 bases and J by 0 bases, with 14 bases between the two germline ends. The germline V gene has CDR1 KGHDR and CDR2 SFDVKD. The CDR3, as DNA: TGTGCCACCAGCATGGGGGGCTCCTTGAACACTGAAGCTTTCTTT. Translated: CATSMGGSLNTEAFF.

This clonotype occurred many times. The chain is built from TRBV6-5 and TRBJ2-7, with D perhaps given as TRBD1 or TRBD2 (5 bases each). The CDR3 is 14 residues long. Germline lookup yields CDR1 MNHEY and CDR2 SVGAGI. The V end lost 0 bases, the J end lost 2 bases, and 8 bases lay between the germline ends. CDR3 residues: CASSYSRDAYEQYF. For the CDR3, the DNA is TGTGCCAGCAGTTACTCTAGGGACGCCTACGAGCAGTACTTC.

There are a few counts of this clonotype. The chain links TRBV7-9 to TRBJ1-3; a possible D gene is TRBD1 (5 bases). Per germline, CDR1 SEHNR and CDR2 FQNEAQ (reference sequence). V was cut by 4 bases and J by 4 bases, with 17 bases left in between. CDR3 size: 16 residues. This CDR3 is CASSSTRQPRGNTIYF. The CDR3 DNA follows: TGTGCCAGCAGCTCGACCAGACAGCCCCGAGGAAACACCATATATTTT.

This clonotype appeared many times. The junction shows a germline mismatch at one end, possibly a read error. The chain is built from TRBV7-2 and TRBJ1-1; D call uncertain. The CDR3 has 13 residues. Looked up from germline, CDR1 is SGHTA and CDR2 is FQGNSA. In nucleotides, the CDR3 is TGTGCCAGCAGCTGGCAGAAGAACGCTGAAGCTTTCTTT. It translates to CASSWQKNAEAFF.